Shown below are 23 T cell receptor beta chains from a single sample sequenced in a study of cytotoxic CD8 clonotypes in ibrutinib-treated CLL. The data were produced by immunoSEQ multiplex PCR, yet TCRdb's version contains in-frame clones alone and is incomplete. This table holds 300,000 or so clones, about 64% found once. Sequenced material: PBMCs, taken after 36 months of ibrutinib treatment. These TCRs come from a human donor with chronic lymphocytic leukemia.

The chain carries TRBV6-4 and TRBJ2-3; weak D call: TRBD2 (7 bases). The length of the CDR3 is 17 residues. V was cut by 3 bases and J by 4 bases, with 20 bases left in between. The germline gives CDR1 MRHNA, CDR2 SNTAGT. CDR3 DNA sequence: TGTGCCAGCAGTGAATCGTTCTCGGGGGGCCACTCAGATACGCAGTATTTT. Its protein product is CASSESFSGGHSDTQYF.

The chain recombines TRBV19 with TRBJ2-6; possibly TRBD1 or TRBD2 for D (5 bases each). In germline, CDR1 is LNHDA, CDR2 SQIVND (reference sequence). V was cut by 6 bases and J by 0 bases, with 18 bases left in between. This CDR3 contains 18 residues. The CDR3 is CASRSIPGRSSGANVLTF. CDR3 DNA: TGTGCCAGTAGATCTATTCCGGGACGTAGCTCTGGGGCCAACGTCCTGACTTTC.

The chain has TRBV10-3 and TRBJ1-1; D is possibly TRBD1 (6 bases). Germline values: CDR1 ENHRY, CDR2 SYGVKD. The germline V and J ends were trimmed by 9 bases and 2 bases, with 13 bases remaining between them. CDR3 length equals 13 residues. DNA of the CDR3: TGTGCCATTAGACAGGTCTACAACACTGAAGCTTTCTTT. Protein sequence: CAIRQVYNTEAFF.

CDR3 protein: CASSVGGRTGIEQFF. CDR3 in DNA: TGTGCCAGCAGCGTAGGAGGTCGGACAGGGATTGAGCAGTTCTTC. This chain joins TRBV9 and TRBJ2-1, with 8 bases identical to TRBD1. Germline loops: CDR1 SGDLS, CDR2 YYNGEE. The CDR3 length is 15 residues. V shed 0 bases, J shed 9 bases, and the junction held 8 bases outside the gene matches.

The chain uses TRBV5-1 and TRBJ1-2; 8 nucleotides match TRBD1. The junction had 17 bases not matched to a gene; V was cut back by 5 bases and J by 11 bases. This CDR3 comprises 15 residues. Germline loops: CDR1 SGHRS, CDR2 YFSETQ. CDR3 coding DNA: TGCGCCAGCAGTTACGATCCCCCGGGACAGGCGGATTACACCTTC. This sequence encodes CASSYDPPGQADYTF.

This clone appeared a few times. The V and J genes are TRBV10-1 and TRBJ1-2, with D possibly matching TRBD1 (5 bases). CDR3 size: 15 residues. Trimming removed 2 bases at V and 8 bases at J, with 18 bases between. The germline CDR1 and CDR2 sequences are WNHNN and SYGVQD (reference sequence). DNA of the CDR3: TGCGCCAGCAGTGAGGCCCAGGGTGGGTCTGAAGGCTACACCTTC. Translated: CASSEAQGGSEGYTF.

DNA of the CDR3: TGTGCCAGCAGCCCGGGACAGCAACCCCTCGAGGAGCAGTTCTTC. Translation gives CASSPGQQPLEEQFF. The V call is TRBV11-3, the J call TRBJ2-1; the match to TRBD1 covers 7 bases. The CDR3 is 15 amino acids. Germline-derived CDR1 and CDR2 are SGHNT and YENEEA. Trimming removed 5 bases from V and 10 bases from J; junction bases left unmatched: 14.

This clone was found a few times. The rearrangement links TRBV29-1 to TRBJ2-5, with a possible D match to TRBD2 (7 bases). The CDR3 loop spans 12 amino acids. The germline V gene encodes CDR1 SQVTM and CDR2 ANQGSEA. V was pared by 1 base and J by 12 bases, with 15 bases between. The CDR3 is CSVEGSGGQKYF. DNA for the CDR3: TGCAGCGTTGAAGGGTCGGGGGGACAAAAGTACTTC.

This clone was observed a few times. The gene calls are TRBV13 and TRBJ2-5; TRBD2 matches at 13 bases. This CDR3 has 16 residues. Per the germline V gene, CDR1 is PRHDT and CDR2 is FYEKMQ (reference sequence). The V segment lost 4 bases and the J segment 4 bases; nucleotides outside the gene matches: 6. The DNA for the CDR3 is TGTGCCAGCAGCTGGACTAGCGGGGGTAGGGGAGAGACCCAGTACTTC. Translating gives CASSWTSGGRGETQYF.

J is TRBJ1-5 and V is TRBV15; no firm D call. Germline CDR1 LNHNV, CDR2 YYDKDF (reference sequence). With 0 bases removed from V and 5 bases from J, the gap between germline ends came to 11 bases. This CDR3 has 15 residues. CDR3 sequence reads: CATSREGSWDQPQHF. The CDR3, as DNA: TGTGCCACCAGCAGAGAGGGCAGTTGGGATCAGCCCCAGCATTTT. Variable domain in full (rest from reference TRBV15 and TRBJ1-5): DAMVIQNPRYQVTQFGKPVTLSCSQTLNHNVMYWYQQKSSQAPKLLFHYYDKDFNNEADTPDNFQSRRPNTSFCFLDIRSPGLGDTAMYLCATSREGSWDQPQHFGDGTRLSIL.

V usage is TRBV29-1 and J usage is TRBJ1-1; D not resolved. Trimming cost V 4 bases and J 0 bases, with 9 bases left between them. CDR1 is SQVTM and CDR2 is ANQGSEA in the germline V gene. CDR3 length: 13 amino acids. The CDR3 is CSVVSALNTEAFF. The CDR3 bases are TGCAGCGTTGTTTCGGCCTTGAACACTGAAGCTTTCTTT.

The chain recombines TRBV25-1 with TRBJ2-5; D is ambiguous. The CDR3 runs to 13 residues. CDR1 and CDR2 (germline): MGHDK, SYGVNS. Trimming stripped 6 bases from V and 3 bases from J, with 11 bases between. The CDR3 protein is CASRASVEETQYF. CDR3 coding DNA: TGTGCCAGCAGAGCCTCTGTGGAAGAGACCCAGTACTTC.

This chain links TRBV21-1 with TRBJ2-7; the table names TRBD1, a call not compared with the DNA. TRBV21-1 is deemed a pseudogene. The CDR3 contains 14 residues. The CDR3 coding sequence is TGTGCCAGCAGCTCCCGGACAGGGCCCTACGAGCAGTACTTC. As protein: CASSSRTGPYEQYF.

The V call is TRBV5-1, the J call TRBJ2-1; 9 bases are a match to TRBD1. V shed 4 bases and J 1 base; nucleotides not matched to a gene: 9. The CDR3 is 17 residues long. Germline CDR1 is SGHRS and CDR2 is YFSETQ. DNA of the CDR3: TGCGCCAGCAGCAAGGGTGGACAGGGGCGATCCTACAATGAGCAGTTCTTC. This sequence encodes CASSKGGQGRSYNEQFF.

This chain links TRBV11-2 with TRBJ1-5; 7 bases match TRBD1. Germline CDR1 SGHAT, CDR2 FQNNGV. Unmatched junction bases numbered 1, after V lost 0 bases and J lost 2 bases. The CDR3 totals 15 residues. CDR3 in amino acids: CASSLDGTGNQPQHF. Here the CDR3 DNA reads TGTGCCAGCAGCTTAGATGGGACAGGCAATCAGCCCCAGCATTTT.

This rearrangement joins TRBV19 to TRBJ2-2; D is unclear. Germline assignment: CDR1 LNHDA and CDR2 SQIVND (reference sequence). The CDR3 has 14 amino acids. With 4 bases removed from V and 3 bases from J, the gap between germline ends came to 9 bases. CDR3 sequence reads: CASSTRTYTGELFF. CDR3 nucleotides: TGTGCCAGTAGTACGCGGACCTACACCGGGGAGCTGTTTTTT.

This chain connects TRBV28 to TRBJ2-2; 9 bases are a match to TRBD2. The CDR3 is made up of 16 amino acids. V shed 2 bases and J 1 base; nucleotides not matched to a gene: 2. Germline V lookup: CDR1 MDHEN, CDR2 SYDVKM. In DNA form, the CDR3 reads TGTGCCAGCAGTTTAGCGACTAGCGGGAACACCGGGGAGCTGTTTTTT. Its translation: CASSLATSGNTGELFF. The full variable domain, in which reference TRBV28 and TRBJ2-2 provide the parts outside the CDR3, is DVKVTQSSRYLVKRTGEKVFLECVQDMDHENMFWYRQDPGLGLRLIYFSYDVKMKEKGDIPEGYSVSREKKERFSLILESASTNQTSMYLCASSLATSGNTGELFFGEGSRLTVL.

The CDR3 reads CASSLRLAGITYEQYF. DNA of the CDR3: TGTGCCAGCAGTTTACGGCTAGCGGGAATTACCTACGAGCAGTACTTC. The chain joins TRBV27 to TRBJ2-7; 9 positions agree with TRBD2. The CDR3 runs to 16 residues. Germline V gives CDR1 MNHEY, CDR2 SMNVEV (reference sequence). V dropped 2 bases and J dropped 2; count of bases not matched to a gene: 7.

J is TRBJ2-7 and V is TRBV7-2, with TRBD2 identical over 14 bases. With 5 bases clipped from V and 2 bases from J, the junction kept 8 bases outside the gene matches. The CDR3 covers 17 residues. Per the germline V gene, CDR1 is SGHTA and CDR2 is FQGNSA. CDR3: CASSPTSGGERPYEQYF. CDR3 bases: TGTGCCAGCAGCCCGACTAGCGGGGGGGAAAGGCCCTACGAGCAGTACTTC.

This clone has more than one count but fewer than ten. This chain uses TRBV9 with TRBJ2-7; D unclear. CDR3 length: 14 amino acids. CDR1 and CDR2 (germline): SGDLS, YYNGEE. The V gene lost 1 base and the J gene lost 1 base, with 9 bases spanning the gap. CDR3 sequence reads: CASSVSKQSYEQYF. The CDR3, as DNA: TGTGCCAGCAGCGTATCGAAGCAGTCCTACGAGCAGTACTTC.

This clone turned up a few times. The chain links TRBV7-6 to TRBJ1-1, with D perhaps matching TRBD1 (6 bases). Deletions cut 5 bases from V and 0 bases from J, with 16 bases between. CDR1 SGHVS and CDR2 FNYEAQ come from the germline V gene. This CDR3 comprises 16 residues. The CDR3 DNA follows: TGTGCCAGCAGCGCCAACCCGGGGGGCGTGAACACTGAAGCTTTCTTT. Its translation is CASSANPGGVNTEAFF.

This clone was seen a few times. The chain is built from TRBV27 and TRBJ2-7; D is uncertain. Trimming stripped 5 bases from V and 0 bases from J, with 11 bases between. The CDR3 length is 14 residues. Germline lookup yields CDR1 MNHEY and CDR2 SMNVEV (reference sequence). The DNA for the CDR3 is TGTGCCAGCAGTCCCCGTTCGGTCTCCTACGAGCAGTACTTC. It specifies CASSPRSVSYEQYF.

J is TRBJ1-4 and V is TRBV12-5, with 8 bases fitting TRBD1. The ends lost 6 bases at V and 7 bases at J; junction bases unmatched: 13. The CDR3 extends over 16 amino acids. CDR1 LGHNT and CDR2 FRNRAP come from the germline V gene. For the CDR3, the DNA is TGTGCTAGTGGCCCATGGTCAGGGGGCGCGGGTGAAAAACTGTTTTTT. This encodes CASGPWSGGAGEKLFF. Supplemented by reference TRBV12-5 and TRBJ1-4, the full variable domain reads DARVTQTPRHKVTEMGQEVTMRCQPILGHNTVFWYRQTMMQGLELLAYFRNRAPLDDSGMPKDRFSAEMPDATLATLKIQPSEPRDSAVYFCASGPWSGGAGEKLFFGSGTQLSVL.